This T cell receptor beta chain was found in a study of spatial heterogeneity in lung cancer. Study information: Bulk RNA-seq from matched material yielded a T cell module score that correlated strongly with TCR transcript counts in tumor regions. Across the raw uncorrected reads, a unique TCR and UMI combination was observed, on average, more than ten times.

Indicated time point: sample taken at primary tumor resection. Samples came from around 70 TRACERx patients with untreated early-stage lung cancer. Sequencing covered unsorted whole RNA taken from tumor, nontumor lung or frozen PBMC. General study findings and limits: Within tumors, counts of expanded alpha and beta TCRs tracked tumor mutation counts.

TCRdb re-analysed the 5' RACE reads in MiXCR, keeping a single row per CDR3 protein. The sample contains some 6,000 distinct CDR3 sequences, 9.1% of which appear only once. Germline V gene lookup returns CDR1 MNHEY and CDR2 SVGAGI. The CDR3 is 15 amino acids. V shed 6 bases and J 5 bases; nucleotides not matched to a gene: 12. This clonotype was recorded at least ten times. Its matching antigen is unknown. The chain joins TRBV6-5 to TRBJ1-2, with 7 bases lining up with TRBD1. The sequencing used lung tumor tissue, collected at surgery. This clonotype was obtained from a female donor with early-stage non-small cell lung cancer. This CDR3 is CASRSNRDRKYGYTF. CDR3 DNA sequence: TGTGCCAGCAGGAGCAACCGGGACAGAAAGTATGGCTACACCTTC.